Listed below are T cell receptor beta chains from one sample, sequenced in a study of cytomegalovirus exposure and HLA in healthy donors. Generated by immunoSEQ multiplex PCR, the TCRdb table keeps only in-frame clones and is missing some. The sample holds some 110,000 clones, 60% to 80% seen once. The sequenced sample consisted of PBMCs. The receptors shown here come from a man aged 50-59 years in good health and CMV-seropositive. CDR3s include the opening cysteine and the closing phenylalanine or tryptophan. D genes are given only for firm matches. A clone size is listed for some rows: how often the clone was seen (once, few, many), or a class if it is expanded.

clone size	V gene	D gene	J gene	CDR3 protein	CDR3 DNA
.	TRBV15	TRBD1	TRBJ1-2	CATSRETGGYGYTF	TGTGCCACCAGCAGAGAGACAGGGGGCTATGGCTACACCTTC
.	TRBV5-6	TRBD2	TRBJ2-7	CASSLTSGRSYEQYF	TGTGCCAGCAGCTTAACTAGCGGGCGATCCTACGAGCAGTACTTC
.	TRBV7-2	TRBD2	TRBJ2-3	CASSLDAGVPDTQYF	TGTGCCAGCAGCTTAGATGCGGGAGTGCCAGATACGCAGTATTTT
.	TRBV21-1	.	TRBJ1-1	CASYSVPEAFF	TGTGCCAGTTACAGTGTCCCTGAAGCTTTCTTT
.	TRBV27	.	TRBJ1-6	CASSLWIGGGNSPLHF	TGTGCCAGCAGTTTATGGATTGGGGGGGGCAATTCACCCCTCCACTTT
.	TRBV10-3	TRBD1	TRBJ2-7	CAIRPTGRGEQYF	TGTGCCATCCGACCGACAGGGAGAGGAGAGCAGTACTTC
.	TRBV9	.	TRBJ2-3	CASSVGHTDTQYF	TGTGCCAGCAGCGTAGGACACACAGATACGCAGTATTTT
.	TRBV2	.	TRBJ1-1	CASSRQWRTEAFF	TGTGCCAGCAGTAGACAGTGGCGCACTGAAGCTTTCTTT
.	TRBV30	.	TRBJ2-2	CAWKSSAGELFF	TGTGCCTGGAAATCTAGCGCCGGGGAGCTGTTTTTT
.	TRBV10-1	.	TRBJ1-2	CASSSGRTYGYTF	TGCGCCAGCAGTAGTGGGAGAACCTATGGCTACACCTTC
.	TRBV5-4	.	TRBJ2-3	CASCERARPGADTQYF	TGTGCCAGCTGCGAGCGGGCGCGCCCCGGAGCAGATACGCAGTATTTT
few	TRBV5-1	.	TRBJ2-3	CASSLGGRTDTQYF	TGCGCCAGCAGCTTGGGCGGGCGTACAGATACGCAGTATTTT
.	TRBV5-1	TRBD1	TRBJ1-1	CASSLTGDSEAFF	TGCGCCAGCAGCCTGACAGGGGACTCTGAAGCTTTCTTT
.	TRBV6-5	.	TRBJ2-4	CASSKGDKNIQYF	TGTGCCAGCAGTAAGGGGGACAAAAACATTCAGTACTTC
.	TRBV6-6	.	TRBJ2-7	CASRRGPYEQYF	TGTGCCAGCAGGCGGGGGCCCTACGAGCAGTACTTC
once	TRBV6-1	TRBD2	TRBJ2-3	CASSRAGWGADTQYF	TGTGCCAGCAGCCGAGCGGGGTGGGGCGCAGATACGCAGTATTTT
.	TRBV2	.	TRBJ1-1	CASKEDSGTEAFF	TGTGCCAGCAAAGAGGACAGCGGAACTGAAGCTTTCTTT
once	TRBV5-1	.	TRBJ2-3	CASSPGLYGGTDTQYF	TGCGCCAGCAGCCCTGGTCTCTATGGGGGGACAGATACGCAGTATTTT
few	TRBV6-6	TRBD1	TRBJ2-7	CASSPPDREVNEQYF	TGTGCCAGCAGTCCCCCGGACAGGGAGGTCAACGAGCAGTACTTC
.	TRBV5-1	.	TRBJ1-2	CASSPQGPNYGYTF	TGCGCCAGCAGCCCTCAGGGGCCTAACTATGGCTACACCTTC
.	TRBV7-9	.	TRBJ1-2	CSSSFDTGFSYGYTF	TGTTCCAGCAGCTTCGACACAGGGTTCTCCTATGGCTACACCTTC
.	TRBV6-6	TRBD1	TRBJ2-7	CASMIRQGAHEQYF	TGTGCCAGCATGATCAGACAGGGGGCGCATGAGCAGTACTTC
.	TRBV6-6	TRBD1	TRBJ2-5	CASSYPGTGSETQYF	TGTGCCAGCAGTTACCCCGGGACAGGGAGCGAGACCCAGTACTTC
once	TRBV19	TRBD1	TRBJ1-1	CASSAQGPSATKNTEAFF	TGTGCCAGTAGTGCACAGGGGCCGAGTGCTACTAAGAACACTGAAGCTTTCTTT
.	TRBV6-5	.	TRBJ2-1	CASSYHNEQFF	TGTGCCAGCAGTTACCATAATGAGCAGTTCTTC
.	TRBV6-4	.	TRBJ2-3	CASSGDTSSHTQYF	TGTGCCAGCAGTGGGGACACTAGTTCGCATACGCAGTATTTT
few	TRBV5-1	TRBD1	TRBJ2-3	CASSLARWDRDYRSTDTQYF	TGCGCCAGCAGCTTGGCCAGGTGGGACAGGGACTACCGGAGCACAGATACGCAGTATTTT